The T cell receptor (beta chain) under discussion was sequenced for a study of blood T cell repertoires in COVID-19. Sequenced by immunoSEQ multiplex PCR; TCRdb stores in-frame clones only, minus some. The sample lists about 210,000 clones; around 81% were seen once. J was trimmed by 1 base and V by 6 bases; bases with no gene match: 12. The V gene's germline CDR1 is WNHNN and CDR2 SYGVQD (reference sequence). There are 18 residues in the CDR3. The V call is TRBV10-1, the J call TRBJ2-3; 11 bases are a match to TRBD2. The sample was PBMCs or T cells enriched from blood (not recorded which). This receptor was taken from a woman aged 50 to 60 with acute COVID-19. CDR3 DNA: TGCGCCAGCAGGAAGATTAGCGGGAGGGGGGCCGGCACAGATACGCAGTATTTT. Its translation: CASRKISGRGAGTDTQYF.